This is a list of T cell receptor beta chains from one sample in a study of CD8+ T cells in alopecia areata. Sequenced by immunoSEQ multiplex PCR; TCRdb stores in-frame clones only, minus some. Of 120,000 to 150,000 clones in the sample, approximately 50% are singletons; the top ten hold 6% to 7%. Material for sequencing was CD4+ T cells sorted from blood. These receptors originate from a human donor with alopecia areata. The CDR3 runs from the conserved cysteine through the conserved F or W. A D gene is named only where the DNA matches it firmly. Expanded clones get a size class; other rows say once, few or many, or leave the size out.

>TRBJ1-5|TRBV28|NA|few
CASSSSSGLSNQPQHF
TGTGCCAGCAGTTCCTCCTCGGGACTGAGCAATCAGCCCCAGCATTTT
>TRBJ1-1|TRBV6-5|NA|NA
CASSYTQNTEAFF
TGTGCCAGCAGTTATACACAGAACACTGAAGCTTTCTTT
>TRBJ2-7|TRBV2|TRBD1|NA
CACRQGPYEQYF
TGTGCCTGTAGACAGGGCCCATACGAGCAGTACTTC
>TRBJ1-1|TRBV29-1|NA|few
CSGEQDLNTEAFF
TGCAGCGGGGAACAGGACTTGAACACTGAAGCTTTCTTT
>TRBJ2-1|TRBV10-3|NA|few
CAISDKHNEQFF
TGTGCCATCAGTGATAAGCACAATGAGCAGTTCTTC
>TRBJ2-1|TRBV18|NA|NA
CASSYQEGYNEQFF
TGTGCCAGCTCGTACCAAGAGGGCTACAATGAGCAGTTCTTC
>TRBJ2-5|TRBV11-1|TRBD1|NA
CASSPPTGAETQYF
TGTGCCAGCAGCCCCCCCACAGGGGCCGAGACCCAGTACTTC
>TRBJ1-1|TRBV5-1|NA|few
CASSLAPDRRQNTEAFF
TGCGCCAGCAGCTTGGCCCCAGACAGGAGACAGAACACTGAAGCTTTCTTT
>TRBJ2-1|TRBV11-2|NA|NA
CASNRERRMNEQFF
TGTGCCAGCAATAGAGAGCGCCGAATGAATGAGCAGTTCTTC
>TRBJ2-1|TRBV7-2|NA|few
CASSFDRGSLDEQFF
TGTGCCAGCAGCTTCGATCGGGGTAGCTTGGATGAGCAGTTCTTC
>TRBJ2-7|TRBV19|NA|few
CASSIVGTLSYEQYF
TGTGCCAGTAGTATAGTCGGGACCTTATCCTACGAGCAGTACTTC
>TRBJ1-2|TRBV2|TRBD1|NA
CASVDRVDYGYTF
TGTGCCAGCGTGGACAGGGTGGACTATGGCTACACCTTC
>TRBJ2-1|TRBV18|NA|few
CASSPRRRDEQFF
TGTGCCAGCTCACCACGACGCCGGGATGAGCAGTTCTTC
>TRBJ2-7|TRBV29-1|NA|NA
CSVEVKGQEWFYEQYF
TGCAGCGTTGAAGTTAAAGGTCAGGAGTGGTTCTACGAGCAGTACTTC
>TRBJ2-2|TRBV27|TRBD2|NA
CASSFGSGRYTGELFF
TGTGCCAGCAGTTTTGGTAGCGGGAGATACACCGGGGAGCTGTTTTTT
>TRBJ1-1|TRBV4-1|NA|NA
CASSLGLTNTEAFF
TGCGCCAGCAGCCTCGGACTGACGAACACTGAAGCTTTCTTT
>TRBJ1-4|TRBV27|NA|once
CASSLRQRLNEKLFF
TGTGCCAGCAGTTTAAGACAGCGACTTAATGAAAAACTGTTTTTT
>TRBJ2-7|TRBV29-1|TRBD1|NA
CSVAGTGSYEQYF
TGCAGCGTGGCCGGGACAGGGTCCTACGAGCAGTACTTC
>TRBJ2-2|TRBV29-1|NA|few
CSVEAMVSGKGTGELFF
TGCAGCGTTGAAGCCATGGTGTCAGGGAAAGGCACCGGGGAGCTGTTTTTT
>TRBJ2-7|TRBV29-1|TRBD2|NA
CSVEYQGLAGRYEQYF
TGCAGCGTTGAATATCAAGGACTAGCGGGAAGATACGAGCAGTACTTC
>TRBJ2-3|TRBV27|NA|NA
CASSSVRDTQYF
TGTGCCAGCAGTTCTGTAAGGGATACGCAGTATTTT
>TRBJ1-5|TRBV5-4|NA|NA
CASSPTPYSNQPQHF
TGTGCCAGCAGCCCGACACCTTATAGCAATCAGCCCCAGCATTTT
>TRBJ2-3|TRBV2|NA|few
CASLGQRRTDTQYF
TGTGCCAGCCTTGGCCAGCGGCGCACAGATACGCAGTATTTT
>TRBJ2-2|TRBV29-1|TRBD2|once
CSVEGGTGELFF
TGCAGCGTTGAGGGGGGGACCGGGGAGCTGTTTTTT
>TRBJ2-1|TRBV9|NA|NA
CASSVAVSGLNEQFF
TGTGCCAGCAGCGTAGCTGTGTCCGGGCTGAATGAGCAGTTCTTC
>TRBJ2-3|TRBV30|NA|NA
CAWSLGADTQYF
TGTGCCTGGAGTCTTGGGGCAGATACGCAGTATTTT
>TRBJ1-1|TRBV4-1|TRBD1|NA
CASSHLDRGGTEAFF
TGCGCCAGCAGCCATTTAGACAGGGGAGGGACTGAAGCTTTCTTT
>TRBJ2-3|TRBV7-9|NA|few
CASSLSGHHTDTQYF
TGTGCCAGCAGCTTATCGGGACATCACACAGATACGCAGTATTTT
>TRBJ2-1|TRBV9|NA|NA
CASSVTNEQFF
TGTGCCAGCAGCGTGACCAATGAGCAGTTCTTC
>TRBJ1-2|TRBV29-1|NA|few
CSVEDQGRGYGYTF
TGCAGCGTTGAAGATCAGGGCCGAGGATATGGCTACACCTTC
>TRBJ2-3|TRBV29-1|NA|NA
CSARQVPDTQYF
TGCAGCGCTAGACAGGTGCCAGATACGCAGTATTTT
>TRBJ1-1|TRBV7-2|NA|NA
CASSPTANTEAFF
TGTGCCAGCAGCCCGACAGCGAACACTGAAGCTTTCTTT
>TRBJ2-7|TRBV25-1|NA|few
CASSGDQVYEQYF
TGTGCCAGCAGTGGGGACCAGGTCTACGAGCAGTACTTC
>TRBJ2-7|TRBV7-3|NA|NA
CASSQGVSGPYEQYF
TGTGCCAGCAGCCAAGGCGTTAGCGGACCCTACGAGCAGTACTTC
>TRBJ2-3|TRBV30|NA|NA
CAWSLSSVGDTQYF
TGTGCCTGGAGTTTGTCTAGCGTGGGGGATACGCAGTATTTT
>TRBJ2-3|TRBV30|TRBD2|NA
CAWSRREADTQYF
TGTGCCTGGAGTAGGCGGGAGGCAGATACGCAGTATTTT
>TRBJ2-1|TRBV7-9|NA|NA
CASSLDGGGARRFF
TGTGCCAGCAGCTTAGATGGCGGTGGGGCTAGACGGTTCTTC
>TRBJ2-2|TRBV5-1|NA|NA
CASSFNSGELFF
TGCGCCAGCAGCTTTAACTCCGGGGAGCTGTTTTTT